This T cell receptor beta chain originates from a study of T cell responses to AZD1222 COVID-19 vaccine. The protocol was immunoSEQ multiplex PCR, while the TCRdb copy is restricted to in-frame clones and leaves out a portion. Among some 150,000 clones listed, 85% to 95% were seen once. This clone has just a few counts. Its specificity is unknown. CDR3 size: 14 residues. The germline V gene encodes CDR1 MNHEY and CDR2 SVGAGI. Trimming pared 2 bases from V and 1 base from J, leaving 9 bases between. Study findings and constraints: Vaccine-associated CD4 TCRs spanned spike, dominant at 160-218 and 743-854. The sample set comprised mostly white British donors with more females, and clonal diversity was possibly underestimated.

The receptor comes from an adult in good health. V gene TRBV6-5 combines with J gene TRBJ2-7; the D gene is possibly TRBD1 (6 bases). The material was peripheral blood, obtained on day 0 of AZD1222 vaccination. The CDR3 DNA reads as TGTGCCAGCAGTTACGGCCAGGGGTCCTACGAGCAGTACTTC. Protein product: CASSYGQGSYEQYF.